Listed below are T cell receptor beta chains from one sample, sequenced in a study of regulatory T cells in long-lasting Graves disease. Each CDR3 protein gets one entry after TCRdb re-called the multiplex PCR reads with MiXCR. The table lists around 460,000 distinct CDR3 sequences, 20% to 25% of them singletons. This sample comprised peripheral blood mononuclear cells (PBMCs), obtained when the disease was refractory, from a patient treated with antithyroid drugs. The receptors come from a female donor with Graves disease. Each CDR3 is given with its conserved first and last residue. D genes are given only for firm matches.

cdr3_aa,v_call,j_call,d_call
CASARGRLNTEAFF,TRBV3-1,TRBJ1-1,-
CASSLAGPTTEAFF,TRBV12-3/TRBV12-4,TRBJ1-1,-
CASNKQGLETEAFF,TRBV27,TRBJ1-1,-
CASSYYGGWETQHF,TRBV6-2/TRBV6-3,TRBJ2-5,-
CASSLRPGGSPLHF,TRBV28,TRBJ1-6,TRBD1
CASSGTGTAINSPLHF,TRBV7-9,TRBJ1-6,TRBD1
CASSQGDGNYEQYF,TRBV7-6,TRBJ2-7,-
CASSYSWTGTYEQYF,TRBV6-2/TRBV6-3,TRBJ2-7,TRBD1
CASSGQAGSTEAFF,TRBV2,TRBJ1-1,-
CASSQERGAGAETQYF,TRBV3-1,TRBJ2-5,TRBD2
CASSKGQGAATYEQYF,TRBV19,TRBJ2-7,TRBD1
CASDERGRTGNTIYF,TRBV6-1,TRBJ1-3,-
CASSHSGEAFF,TRBV12-3/TRBV12-4,TRBJ1-1,-
CASSAGQSVYEQYF,TRBV25-1,TRBJ2-7,TRBD1
CATSDPGTGKSTGELFF,TRBV24-1,TRBJ2-2,TRBD1
CASRESFSENKGYTF,TRBV19,TRBJ1-2,-
CASSLVGGARNTEAFF,TRBV11-2,TRBJ1-1,-
CASSLFQGATDTQYF,TRBV27,TRBJ2-3,TRBD1
CASSHPGGGDYDTQYF,TRBV28,TRBJ2-3,TRBD2
CASSYMTGRESDTQYF,TRBV28,TRBJ2-3,-
CSARVPSSGNTIYF,TRBV20-1,TRBJ1-3,-
CASSFQQGEQPQHF,TRBV12-3/TRBV12-4,TRBJ1-5,TRBD1
CASSLRYRRDTQYF,TRBV11-2,TRBJ2-3,-
CASSLDLFERKSSYNEQFF,TRBV7-9,TRBJ2-1,-
CASSSGWQGTYGYTF,TRBV7-9,TRBJ1-2,-
CASSSMRGNTGELFF,TRBV13,TRBJ2-2,-
CSARATPYEQYF,TRBV20-1,TRBJ2-7,-
CASSSSPSGGLLETQYF,TRBV6-2/TRBV6-3,TRBJ2-5,TRBD2
CASSYGDTNTEAFF,TRBV6-5,TRBJ1-1,-